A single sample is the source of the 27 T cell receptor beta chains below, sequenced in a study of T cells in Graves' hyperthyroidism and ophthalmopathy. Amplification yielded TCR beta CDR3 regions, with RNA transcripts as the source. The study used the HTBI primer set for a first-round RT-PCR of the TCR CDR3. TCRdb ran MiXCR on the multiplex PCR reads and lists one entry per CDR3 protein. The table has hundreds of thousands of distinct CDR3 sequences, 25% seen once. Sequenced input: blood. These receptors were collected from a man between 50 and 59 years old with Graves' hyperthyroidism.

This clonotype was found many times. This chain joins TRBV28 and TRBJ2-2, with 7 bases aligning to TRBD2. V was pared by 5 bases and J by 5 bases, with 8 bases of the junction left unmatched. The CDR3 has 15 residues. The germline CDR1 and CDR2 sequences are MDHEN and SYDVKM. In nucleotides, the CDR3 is TGTGCCAGCAGTGAGCTCGCGGGAGTTACCGGGGAGCTGTTTTTT. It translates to CASSELAGVTGELFF.

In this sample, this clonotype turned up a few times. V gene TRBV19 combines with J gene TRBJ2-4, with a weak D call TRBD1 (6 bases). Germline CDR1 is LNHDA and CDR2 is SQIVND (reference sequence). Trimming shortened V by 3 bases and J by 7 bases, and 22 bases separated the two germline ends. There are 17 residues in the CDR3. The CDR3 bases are TGTGCCAGTAGTATTGACCGGGACACAGGCCGAGGGAACATTCAGTACTTC. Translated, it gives CASSIDRDTGRGNIQYF.

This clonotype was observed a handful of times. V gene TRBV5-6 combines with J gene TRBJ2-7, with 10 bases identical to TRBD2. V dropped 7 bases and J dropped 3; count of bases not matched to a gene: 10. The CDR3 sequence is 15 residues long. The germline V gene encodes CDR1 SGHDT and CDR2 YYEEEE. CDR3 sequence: CASRDLRTSGYEQYF. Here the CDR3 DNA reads TGTGCCAGCCGGGACTTACGGACTAGCGGCTACGAGCAGTACTTC.

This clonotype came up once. In DNA, the CDR3 is TGCGCCAGCAGCTTGGCCCTGGGAGGGGTCAATGAGCAGTTCTTC. It is translated as CASSLALGGVNEQFF. The V and J genes are TRBV5-1 and TRBJ2-1; TRBD2 aligns across 7 bases. Germline V gene lookup returns CDR1 SGHRS and CDR2 YFSETQ. The V and J ends lost 0 bases and 6 bases, in that order; junction bases with no gene match: 6. This CDR3 is built from 15 residues.

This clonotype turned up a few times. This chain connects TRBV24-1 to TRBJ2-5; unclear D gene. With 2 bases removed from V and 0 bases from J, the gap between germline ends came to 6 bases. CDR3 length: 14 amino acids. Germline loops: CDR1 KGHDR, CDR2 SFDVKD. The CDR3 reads CATSDSAYQETQYF. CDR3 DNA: TGTGCCACCAGTGATTCAGCGTACCAAGAGACCCAGTACTTC.

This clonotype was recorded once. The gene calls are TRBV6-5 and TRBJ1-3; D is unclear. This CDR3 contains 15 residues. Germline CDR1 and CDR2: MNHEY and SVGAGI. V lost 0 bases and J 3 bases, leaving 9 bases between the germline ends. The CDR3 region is CASSYSGQYGNTIYF. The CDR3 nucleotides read TGTGCCAGCAGTTACTCGGGCCAGTATGGAAACACCATATATTTT.

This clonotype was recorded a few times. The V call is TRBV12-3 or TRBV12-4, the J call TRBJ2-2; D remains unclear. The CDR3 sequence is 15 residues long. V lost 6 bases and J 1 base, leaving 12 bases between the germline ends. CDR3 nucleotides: TGTGCCAGCAGCCCCCCGGAGCGGAACACCGGGGAGCTGTTTTTT. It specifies CASSPPERNTGELFF.

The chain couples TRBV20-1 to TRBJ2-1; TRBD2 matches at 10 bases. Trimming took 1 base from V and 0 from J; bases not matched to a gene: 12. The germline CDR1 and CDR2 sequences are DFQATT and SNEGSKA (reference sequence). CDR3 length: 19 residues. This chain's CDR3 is CSARGPGVAGGTSYNEQFF. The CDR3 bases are TGCAGTGCTAGAGGACCCGGGGTAGCGGGAGGAACCTCCTACAATGAGCAGTTCTTC.

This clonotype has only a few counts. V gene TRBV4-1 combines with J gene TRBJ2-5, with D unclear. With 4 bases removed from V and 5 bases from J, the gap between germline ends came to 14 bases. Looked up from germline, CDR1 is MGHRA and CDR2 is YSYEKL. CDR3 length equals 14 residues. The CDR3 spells CASSRNPMRETQYF. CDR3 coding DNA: TGCGCCAGCAGCCGGAACCCGATGAGGGAGACCCAGTACTTC.

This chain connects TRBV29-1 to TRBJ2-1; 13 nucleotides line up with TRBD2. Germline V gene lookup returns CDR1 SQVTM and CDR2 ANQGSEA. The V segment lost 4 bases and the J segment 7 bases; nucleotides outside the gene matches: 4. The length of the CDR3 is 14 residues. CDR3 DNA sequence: TGCAGCGTTGCAACTAGCGGGAGGGGGAATGAGCAGTTCTTC. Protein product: CSVATSGRGNEQFF.

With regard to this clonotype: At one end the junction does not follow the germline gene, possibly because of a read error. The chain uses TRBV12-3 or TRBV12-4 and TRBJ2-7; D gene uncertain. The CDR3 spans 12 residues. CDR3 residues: CACSRPHYEQYF. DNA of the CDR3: TGTGCCTGCAGCCGACCACACTACGAGCAGTACTTC.

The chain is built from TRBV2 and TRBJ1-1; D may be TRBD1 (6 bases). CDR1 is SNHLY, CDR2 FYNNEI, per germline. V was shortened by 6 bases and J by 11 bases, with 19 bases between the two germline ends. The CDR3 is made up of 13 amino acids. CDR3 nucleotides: TGTGCCAGCAGCGACCCGGGGGGGCTCGGGGCTTTCTTT. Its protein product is CASSDPGGLGAFF.

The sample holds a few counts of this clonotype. Here the CDR3 reads CSSYSVSTDTQYF. The CDR3 DNA sequence: TGCAGCTCTTATAGCGTAAGCACAGATACGCAGTATTTT. The rearrangement joins TRBV29-1 to TRBJ2-3; D perhaps matches TRBD2 (5 bases). CDR1 is SQVTM, CDR2 ANQGSEA, per germline. V shed 8 bases and J shed 0 bases, with 12 bases lying between them. There are 13 residues in the CDR3.

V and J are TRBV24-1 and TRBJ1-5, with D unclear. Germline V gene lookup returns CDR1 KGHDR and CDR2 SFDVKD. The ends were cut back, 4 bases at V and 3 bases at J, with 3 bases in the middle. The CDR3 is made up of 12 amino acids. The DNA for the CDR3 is TGTGCCACCAGTGAACACAATCAGCCCCAGCATTTT. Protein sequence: CATSEHNQPQHF.

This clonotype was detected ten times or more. For the CDR3, the DNA is TGTGCCAGCAGCTTGACCCGGGACAGGGTCACTGAAGCTTTCTTT. Translated: CASSLTRDRVTEAFF. The chain has TRBV13 and TRBJ1-1, with 9 nucleotides matching TRBD1. The CDR3 extends over 15 amino acids. After removal of 3 bases from V and 4 bases from J, the junction contained 6 bases not matched to a gene. Germline assignment: CDR1 PRHDT and CDR2 FYEKMQ (reference sequence).

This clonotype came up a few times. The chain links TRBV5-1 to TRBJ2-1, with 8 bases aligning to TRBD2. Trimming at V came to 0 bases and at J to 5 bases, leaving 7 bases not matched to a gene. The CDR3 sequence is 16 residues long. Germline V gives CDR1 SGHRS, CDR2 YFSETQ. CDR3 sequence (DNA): TGCGCCAGCAGCTTGGGGAAGCGGGAGCTCAACAATGAGCAGTTCTTC. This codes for CASSLGKRELNNEQFF.

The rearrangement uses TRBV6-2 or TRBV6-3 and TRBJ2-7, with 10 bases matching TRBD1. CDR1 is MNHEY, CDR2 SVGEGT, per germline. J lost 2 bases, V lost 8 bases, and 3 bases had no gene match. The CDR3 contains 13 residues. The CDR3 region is CASGGQGTYEQYF. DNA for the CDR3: TGTGCCAGCGGGGGACAGGGGACCTACGAGCAGTACTTC.

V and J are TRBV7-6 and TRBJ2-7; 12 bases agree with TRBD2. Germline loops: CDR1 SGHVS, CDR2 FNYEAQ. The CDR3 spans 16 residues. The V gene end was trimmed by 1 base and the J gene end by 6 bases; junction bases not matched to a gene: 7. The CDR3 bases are TGTGCCAGCAGCTTAGGGACTAGCGGGACCTTGGGCGAGCAGTACTTC. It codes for CASSLGTSGTLGEQYF.

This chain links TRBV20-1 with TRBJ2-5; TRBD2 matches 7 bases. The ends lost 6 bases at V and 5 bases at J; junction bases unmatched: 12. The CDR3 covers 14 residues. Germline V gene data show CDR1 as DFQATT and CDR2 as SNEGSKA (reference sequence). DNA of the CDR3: TGCAGTGCCCCAGCGAAGGGAGGGAGCGAGACCCAGTACTTC. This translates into CSAPAKGGSETQYF.

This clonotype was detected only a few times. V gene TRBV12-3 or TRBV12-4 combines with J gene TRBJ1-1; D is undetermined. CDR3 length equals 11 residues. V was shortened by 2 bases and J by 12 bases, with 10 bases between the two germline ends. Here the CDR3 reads CASSLRSRTFF. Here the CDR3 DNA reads TGTGCCAGCAGTTTAAGGAGTAGGACTTTCTTT.

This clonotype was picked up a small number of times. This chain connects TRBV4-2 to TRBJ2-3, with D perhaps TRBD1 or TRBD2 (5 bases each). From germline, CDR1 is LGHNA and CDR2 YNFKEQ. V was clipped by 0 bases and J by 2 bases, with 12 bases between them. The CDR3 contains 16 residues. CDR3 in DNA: TGTGCCAGCAGCCAAGAAGGTGGGGGTCACACAGATACGCAGTATTTT. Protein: CASSQEGGGHTDTQYF.

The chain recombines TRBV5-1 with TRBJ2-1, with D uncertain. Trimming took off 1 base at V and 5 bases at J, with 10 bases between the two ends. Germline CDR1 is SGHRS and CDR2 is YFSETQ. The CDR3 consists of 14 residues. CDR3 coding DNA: TGCGCCAGCAGCTTGTACTCCCAAAACAATGAGCAGTTCTTC. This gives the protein CASSLYSQNNEQFF.

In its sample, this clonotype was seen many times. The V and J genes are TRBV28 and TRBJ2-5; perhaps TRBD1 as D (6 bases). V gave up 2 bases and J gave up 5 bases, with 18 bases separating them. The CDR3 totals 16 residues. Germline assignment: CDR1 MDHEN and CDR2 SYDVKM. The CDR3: CASSLRSSGVEETQYF. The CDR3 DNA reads TGTGCCAGCAGTTTAAGATCGTCAGGGGTGGAGGAGACCCAGTACTTC.

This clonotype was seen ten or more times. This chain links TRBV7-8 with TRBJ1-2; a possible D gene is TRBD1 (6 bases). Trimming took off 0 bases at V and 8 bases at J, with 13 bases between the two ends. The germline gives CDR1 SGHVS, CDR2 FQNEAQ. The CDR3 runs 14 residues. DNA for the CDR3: TGTGCCAGCAGCTTAGCAATGGGGGCAGGGGGCTACACCTTC. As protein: CASSLAMGAGGYTF.

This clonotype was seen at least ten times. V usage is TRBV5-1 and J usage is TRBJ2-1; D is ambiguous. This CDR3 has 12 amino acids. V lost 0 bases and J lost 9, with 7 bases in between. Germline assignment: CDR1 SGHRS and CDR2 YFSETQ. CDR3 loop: CASSLEGGEQFF. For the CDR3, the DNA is TGCGCCAGCAGCTTGGAGGGTGGTGAGCAGTTCTTC.

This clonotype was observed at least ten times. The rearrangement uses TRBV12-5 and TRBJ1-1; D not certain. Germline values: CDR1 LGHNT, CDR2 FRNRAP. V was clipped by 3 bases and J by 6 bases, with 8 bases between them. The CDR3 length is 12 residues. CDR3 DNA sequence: TGTGCTAGTGGTTTAGGTGACGCTGAAGCTTTCTTT. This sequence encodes CASGLGDAEAFF.

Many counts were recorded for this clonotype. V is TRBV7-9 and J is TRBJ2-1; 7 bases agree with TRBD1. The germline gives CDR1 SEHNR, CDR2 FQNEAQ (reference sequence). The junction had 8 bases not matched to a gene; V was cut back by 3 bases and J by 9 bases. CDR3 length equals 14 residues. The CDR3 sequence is CASSLDRGRTEQFF. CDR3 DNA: TGTGCCAGCAGCTTGGATAGGGGGCGAACTGAGCAGTTCTTC.